This TCR beta chain was captured in a study of control samples from healthy donors and cancer patients. Germline V gene data show CDR1 as GTSNPN and CDR2 as SVGIG (reference sequence). There are 14 residues in the CDR3. Unmatched junction bases numbered 8, after V lost 7 bases and J lost 0 bases. Profiled with immunoSEQ multiplex PCR; TCRdb holds only in-frame clones, not every one. The sample carries tens of thousands of clones, 70% to 90% recorded once. The material sequenced was PBMCs. The J gene is TRBJ1-1, the V gene TRBV30, with TRBD1 identical over 7 bases. The receptor's source is a woman between 55 and 75 years old with head and neck cancer. The CDR3, as DNA: TGTGCCTCTACAGGGGAGTGGATGAACACTGAAGCTTTCTTT. Amino acid sequence: CASTGEWMNTEAFF.